These T cell receptor beta chains were read from a single sample in a study of control samples from healthy donors and cancer patients. Produced via immunoSEQ multiplex PCR; TCRdb's table is partial and in-frame only. In the table there are around 64,000 clones, about nine tenths of which are singletons. Sequenced material: PBMCs. The receptors were sampled from a man aged 55 to 69 with colorectal cancer. CDR3s include the opening cysteine and the closing phenylalanine or tryptophan. The D gene is left open where the match is weak. Clone size is not always given. Where it is, it says once, few, many or a class for expanded clones.

.	.	TRBJ2-1	TRBV4-2	CASSQDNTHSYNEQFF	TGTGCCAGCAGCCAAGATAACACCCACTCCTACAATGAGCAGTTCTTC
.	.	TRBJ2-5	TRBV18	CASSPRAGLGETQYF	TGTGCCAGCTCACCCCGAGCAGGGCTAGGTGAGACCCAGTACTTC
.	TRBD1	TRBJ1-2	TRBV2	CASDAGQSYGYTF	TGTGCCAGCGATGCGGGACAGTCTTATGGCTACACCTTC
.	.	TRBJ1-6	TRBV7-2	CASSLVTGFSPLHF	TGTGCCAGCAGCTTAGTAACAGGGTTCTCACCCCTCCACTTT
.	.	TRBJ2-1	TRBV5-8	CARLVQGPVFPYNEQFF	TGTGCCAGACTAGTGCAGGGGCCCGTATTCCCCTACAATGAGCAGTTCTTC
.	.	TRBJ1-6	TRBV6-5	CASSYEGGRNSPLHF	TGTGCCAGCAGTTACGAGGGGGGGAGGAATTCACCCCTCCACTTT
.	TRBD2	TRBJ2-5	TRBV7-2	CASSLAPGGIETQYF	TGTGCCAGCAGCTTAGCTCCCGGGGGGATAGAGACCCAGTACTTC
.	TRBD2	TRBJ2-5	TRBV7-2	CASSLAVLAEETQYF	TGTGCCAGCAGCTTAGCCGTGCTAGCGGAAGAGACCCAGTACTTC
few	.	TRBJ2-2	TRBV4-1	CASSHNGGPTGELFF	TGCGCCAGCAGCCATAACGGGGGGCCGACCGGGGAGCTGTTTTTT
once	.	TRBJ2-3	TRBV5-1	CASSLAGAGITDTQYF	TGCGCCAGCAGCTTGGCGGGGGCGGGAATCACAGATACGCAGTATTTT
.	TRBD1	TRBJ1-3	TRBV9	CASSVDGTGFSGNTIYF	TGTGCCAGCAGCGTAGACGGGACAGGGTTCTCTGGAAACACCATATATTTT
.	.	TRBJ1-5	TRBV6-5	CASRIGGGSNQPQHF	TGTGCCAGCAGGATAGGGGGGGGTAGCAATCAGCCCCAGCATTTT
once	.	TRBJ2-3	TRBV3-1/TRBV3-2	CASSRKGSGLSTDTQYF	TGTGCCAGCAGCCGAAAGGGGTCCGGGCTCAGCACAGATACGCAGTATTTT
.	TRBD1	TRBJ2-4	TRBV6-4	CASSDSVQGSKNIQYF	TGTGCCAGCAGTGACTCGGTACAGGGGTCCAAAAACATTCAGTACTTC
.	.	TRBJ2-5	TRBV5-1	CASSLVAGSNQETQYF	TGCGCCAGCAGCTTGGTGGCAGGGAGTAACCAAGAGACCCAGTACTTC
.	TRBD2	TRBJ2-1	TRBV6-2/TRBV6-3	CASSHTSGGYNEQFF	TGTGCCAGCAGCCACACTAGCGGGGGGTACAATGAGCAGTTCTTC
few	.	TRBJ1-1	TRBV7-2	CASSKGLGPEAFF	TGTGCCAGCAGCAAGGGGCTGGGCCCTGAAGCTTTCTTT
.	.	TRBJ2-1	TRBV5-1	CASSLARISYNEQFF	TGCGCCAGCAGCTTGGCCCGGATCTCCTACAATGAGCAGTTCTTC
once	.	TRBJ2-1	TRBV7-9	CASSLSGDDEQFF	TGTGCCAGCAGCTTATCAGGGGATGATGAGCAGTTCTTC
once	.	TRBJ2-7	TRBV30	CAWSNPQGGPPYEQYF	TGTGCCTGGAGTAACCCGCAAGGGGGGCCCCCCTACGAGCAGTACTTC
once	.	TRBJ1-3	TRBV7-9	CASSPEGGNTIYF	TGTGCCAGCAGCCCCGAGGGTGGAAACACCATATATTTT
.	TRBD2	TRBJ2-5	TRBV9	CASSDSGGSQETQYF	TGTGCCAGCAGCGATAGCGGGGGTTCCCAAGAGACCCAGTACTTC
.	.	TRBJ2-7	TRBV9	CASSVTGRAYEQYF	TGTGCCAGCAGCGTAACAGGGAGGGCCTACGAGCAGTACTTC
.	.	TRBJ2-7	TRBV5-1	CASSPSQGGVGEQYF	TGCGCCAGCAGCCCTTCACAGGGAGGGGTTGGCGAGCAGTACTTC
.	.	TRBJ1-5	TRBV19	CASSPLIVNQPQHF	TGTGCCAGTAGTCCCCTTATCGTTAATCAGCCCCAGCATTTT
.	.	TRBJ1-1	TRBV19	CASSIWAEAFF	TGTGCCAGTAGTATATGGGCTGAAGCTTTCTTT
.	.	TRBJ2-7	TRBV6-5	CASTIQGLSGQYF	TGTGCCAGCACCATCCAGGGACTCTCTGGGCAGTACTTC
.	.	TRBJ2-1	TRBV12-3/TRBV12-4	CASGSSSYNEQFF	TGTGCCAGCGGCTCTAGCTCCTACAATGAGCAGTTCTTC
.	TRBD2	TRBJ2-1	TRBV6-5	CASSNEGLAGDEQFF	TGTGCCAGCAGTAACGAGGGACTAGCGGGGGATGAGCAGTTCTTC
once	TRBD1	TRBJ2-5	TRBV19	CASSRQGAGKTQYF	TGTGCCAGTAGCCGACAGGGGGCCGGGAAGACCCAGTACTTC
.	TRBD2	TRBJ2-7	TRBV5-6	CASSLRGTRSYEQYF	TGTGCCAGCAGCTTGAGGGGGACTAGGAGCTACGAGCAGTACTTC
.	.	TRBJ2-5	TRBV6-2/TRBV6-3	CASSQTQETQYF	TGTGCCAGCAGTCAGACCCAAGAGACCCAGTACTTC
.	.	TRBJ2-6	TRBV9	CASSLRISGANVLTF	TGTGCCAGCAGCCTGAGGATCTCTGGGGCCAACGTCCTGACTTTC